This T cell receptor beta chain was obtained from a study of blood T cell repertoires in COVID-19. Whole-study context: Specimens from acute and convalescent COVID-19 originated in the United States, Italy and Spain. T cells, B-cell-depleted T cells, or PBMCs supplied cDNA or gDNA.

CDR1 is MGHRA and CDR2 is YSYEKL in the germline V gene. The CDR3 runs to 15 residues. The J segment lost 3 bases and the V segment lost 6 bases, leaving 9 bases of the junction unmatched. In the original analysis: Amplification of reference gene primers was used by the study to estimate nucleated cell counts. Sequencing used immunoSEQ multiplex PCR; TCRdb keeps in-frame clones, though not all of them. V, J and clone size were drawn from that table, and D and trimming were deduced from the DNA. This sample has about 68,000 clones; 65% to 90% occur once, and the top ten carry roughly 20%. The sequencing input was peripheral blood. The rearrangement links TRBV4-1 to TRBJ1-1, with TRBD1 matching over 8 bases. This clonotype was sampled from a man aged 45-65 years with acute or convalescent COVID-19. The CDR3 protein is CASRLKGQADTEAFF. For the CDR3, the DNA is TGCGCCAGCAGACTCAAGGGACAGGCCGACACTGAAGCTTTCTTT.